This TCR beta chain stems from a study of blood T cell repertoires in COVID-19. For the study at large: Italy, Spain and the United States were the sources of the convalescent and acute COVID-19 samples. Sources were T cells, B-cell-depleted T cells, or PBMCs; the material itself was cDNA or gDNA.

CDR3 size: 15 residues. The junction had 2 bases not matched to a gene; V was cut back by 3 bases and J by 4 bases. Germline V lookup: CDR1 KGHSH, CDR2 LQKENI. Original methodology: It was from reference gene primer amplification that nucleated cell counts were estimated. Sequencing used immunoSEQ multiplex PCR; TCRdb keeps in-frame clones, though not all of them. V, J and clone size are taken as reported in that table, and D and trimming were inferred from the DNA itself. The data contain around 60,000 clones, roughly 88% of them singletons. What was sequenced was peripheral blood. The source of this sequence is an elderly woman with acute or convalescent COVID-19. The chain carries TRBV18 and TRBJ2-3, with TRBD2 matching 12 bases. CDR3 residues: CASSPLAGGPDTQYF. In DNA, the CDR3 is TGTGCCAGCTCACCCCTAGCGGGGGGGCCAGATACGCAGTATTTT. Variable domain in full (rest from reference TRBV18 and TRBJ2-3): NAGVMQNPRHLVRRRGQEARLRCSPMKGHSHVYWYRQLPEEGLKFMVYLQKENIIDESGMPKERFSAEFPKEGPSILRIQQVVRGDSAAYFCASSPLAGGPDTQYFGPGTRLTVL.